Included here is one TCR beta chain sequence, with context. The antigen is undetermined. J was trimmed by 5 bases and V by 3 bases; bases with no gene match: 4. Germline CDR1 is SGDLS and CDR2 is YYNGEE. This CDR3 is built from 13 residues. This sample is drawn from a study of T-cell memory formation after mild COVID-19. Regarding the study as a whole: Pre-infection memory showed some responding clones, and this suggested that cross-reactive memory joined. Mostly located in CM and EM were contracting CD4+ clones, with contracting CD8+ clones located in EMRA. The authors did not confirm SARS-CoV-2 specificity of second-wave clones peaking day 37.

5'RACE with constant-segment primers yielded barcoded, UMI-tagged TCR alpha and TCR beta cDNA libraries. MiXCR, run by TCRdb on the 5' RACE reads, gives a single entry per CDR3 protein. The sample carries over 450,000 distinct CDR3 sequences, 20% recorded once. Material: PBMCs or a T cell subset sorted from them (not recorded which). This TCR derives from an adult woman who had mild COVID-19 (a few samples of this study predate the infection). Cell type and time point are not known. This chain joins TRBV9 and TRBJ1-1; 7 nucleotides match TRBD1. The CDR3 coding sequence is TGTGCCAGCAGCGGACAGGGTTGGACTGAAGCTTTCTTT. Protein: CASSGQGWTEAFF. The variable domain in full, completed from reference TRBV9 and TRBJ1-1, reads DSGVTQTPKHLITATGQRVTLRCSPRSGDLSVYWYQQSLDQGLQFLIQYYNGEERAKGNILERFSAQQFPDLHSELNLSSLELGDSALYFCASSGQGWTEAFFGQGTRLTVV.